This T cell receptor (beta chain) was identified during a study of blood T cell repertoires in COVID-19 (dated by TCRdb to the early 2020s). Concerning the study at large: Collaborator samples came from the United States, Italy and Spain and covered acute and convalescent phases of COVID-19. The prospective study material was composed of cDNA or gDNA derived from T cells, B-cell-depleted T cells, or PBMCs. Subjects who had been exposed to COVID-19, were actively infected with it, or had recovered from it provided the deeply sampled blood TCRbeta repertoires that made up the dataset. The repertoires were released in a freely available public database meant as a resource for research on the immune response to SARS-CoV-2. Samples came from the ongoing ImmuneRACE study (first 160 participants) plus 1,254 subjects from 6 global collaborators. The sample metadata nearly always contained a de-identified subject ID, COVID-19 status, age in years and sex. Where HLA class I and class II types were available, the types were taken from metadata supplied by the sample provider, not from assay-based typing. Results and caveats for the whole study, not just this receptor: The amount of clinical and demographic metadata varied by source and participant and was provided uncurated.

As encoded in the germline V gene, CDR1 is SNHLY while CDR2 is FYNNEI. V is shortened by 0 bases, J by 0 bases, and the region joining them spans 18 bases. The CDR3 spans 18 residues, from the cysteine through the phenylalanine. Of the read, only the CDR3 DNA is kept; its 54 bases are in frame from base 1. Each collaborating institution followed its own protocols to collect whole blood in K2EDTA tubes. For TCRbeta analysis, collaborators shipped samples in one of three forms: frozen whole blood, isolated PBMCs, or DNA extracted from either of those sample types. TCRbeta CDR3 regions were amplified from genomic DNA by means of the immunoSEQ Assay, a bias-controlled multiplex PCR. As for the original processing: Within the assay, amplification of reference gene primers was used to estimate how many nucleated cells each sample contained. To quantify the absolute abundance of each unique TCRbeta CDR3 rearrangement, sequence reads were collapsed and filtered. For each sample, productive Simpson clonality was calculated as the square root of Simpson's diversity index over productive rearrangements. As stored in TCRdb, this immuneACCESS dataset retains in-frame rearrangements with V and J assigned. A fraction of the clones does not appear; measured against another copy, unresolved V genes explain less than half of the discrepancy, and the remainder lacks a known reason. V, J and clone size are those of that table, while D and trimming were read from the DNA. Across this sample there are 120,000 or so clones, with almost 90% seen only once. In total, the top ten clones hold 0.88% of the sample.

Details on this clone: Its target antigen remains unknown. There are no base qualities to consult, and no much larger clone falls within one base.

The chain couples TRBV2 to TRBJ2-7, with TRBD2 perhaps the D gene, on 7 matching bases. The sequence was obtained from a woman aged 45-65 years with active or convalescent COVID-19. Sequenced input: peripheral blood. The bases are TGTGCCAGCAGTGAAGCAGGGGAGGGAGGGGGGAACTCCTACGAGCAGTACTTC. This yields the protein CASSEAGEGGGNSYEQYF. The variable domain in full, with residues beyond the CDR3 obtained from the reference TRBV2 and TRBJ2-7 genes, is EPEVTQTPSHQVTQMGQEVILRCVPISNHLYFYWYRQILGQKVEFLVSFYNNEISEKSEIFDDQFSVERPDGSNFTLKIRSTKLEDSAMYFCASSEAGEGGGNSYEQYFGPGTRLTVT.